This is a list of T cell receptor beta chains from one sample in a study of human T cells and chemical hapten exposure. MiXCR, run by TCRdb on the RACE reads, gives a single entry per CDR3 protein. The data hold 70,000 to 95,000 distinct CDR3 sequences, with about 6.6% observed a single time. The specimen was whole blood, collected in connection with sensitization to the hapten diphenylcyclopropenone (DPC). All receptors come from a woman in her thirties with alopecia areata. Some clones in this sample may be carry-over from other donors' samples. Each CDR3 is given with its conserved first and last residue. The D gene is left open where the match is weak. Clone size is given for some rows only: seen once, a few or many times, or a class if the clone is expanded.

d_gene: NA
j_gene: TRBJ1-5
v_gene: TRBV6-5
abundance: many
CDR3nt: TGTGCCAGCAGTTACGCGGACGGGCCCCAGCATTTT
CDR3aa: CASSYADGPQHF

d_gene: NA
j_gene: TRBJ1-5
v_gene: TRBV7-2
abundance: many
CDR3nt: TGTGCCAGCCAAGGGCTGGGCAATCAGCCCCAGCATTTT
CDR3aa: CASQGLGNQPQHF

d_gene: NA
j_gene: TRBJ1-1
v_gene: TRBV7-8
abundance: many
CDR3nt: TGTGCCAGCAGCTTATATTCGGAGACTGAAGCTTTCTTT
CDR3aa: CASSLYSETEAFF

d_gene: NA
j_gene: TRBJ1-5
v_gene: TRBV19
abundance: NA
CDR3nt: TGTGCCAGTAGTATCACGAGCAATCAGCCCCAGCATTTT
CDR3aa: CASSITSNQPQHF

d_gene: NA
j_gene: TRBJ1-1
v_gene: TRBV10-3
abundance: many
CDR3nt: TGTGCCATCAGTGAGGGGGCAGGGCGGAGACCGAACACCGAAGCTTTCTTT
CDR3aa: CAISEGAGRRPNTEAFF

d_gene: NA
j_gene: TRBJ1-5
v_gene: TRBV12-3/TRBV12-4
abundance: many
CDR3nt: TGTGCCAGCAGTTTAGATAAGACAGGTTATAGCAATCAGCCCCAGCATTTT
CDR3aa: CASSLDKTGYSNQPQHF

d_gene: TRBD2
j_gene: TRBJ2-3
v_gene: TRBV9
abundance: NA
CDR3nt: TGTGCCAGCACCGGGGGGGGCGGAACAGATACGCAGTATTTT
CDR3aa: CASTGGGGTDTQYF

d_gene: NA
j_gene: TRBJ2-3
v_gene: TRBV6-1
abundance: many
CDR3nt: TGTGCCAGCAGTGATACTAGCACAGATACGCAGTATTTT
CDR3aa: CASSDTSTDTQYF

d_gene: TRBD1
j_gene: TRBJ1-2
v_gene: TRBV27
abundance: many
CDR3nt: TGTGCCAGCAGTTTATGGGGACAGACCGAATATGGCTACACCTTC
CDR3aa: CASSLWGQTEYGYTF

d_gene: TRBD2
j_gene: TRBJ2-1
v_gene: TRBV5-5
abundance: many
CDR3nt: TGTGCCAGCAGCTTGGGGGGACTAGCGGCCTACAATGAGCAGTTCTTC
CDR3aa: CASSLGGLAAYNEQFF

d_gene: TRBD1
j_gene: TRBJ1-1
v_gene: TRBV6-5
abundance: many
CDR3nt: TGTGCCAGCAGTTACGCCGGGACAGAAAACGCCGAAGCTTTCTTT
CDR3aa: CASSYAGTENAEAFF

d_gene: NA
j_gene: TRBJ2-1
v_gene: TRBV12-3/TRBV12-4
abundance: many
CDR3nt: TGTGCCAGCAGTTTAGATAACTCCCCCTACAATGAGCAGTTCTTC
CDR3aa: CASSLDNSPYNEQFF

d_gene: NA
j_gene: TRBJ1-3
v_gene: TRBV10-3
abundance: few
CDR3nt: TGTGCCATCAGGTCCCTTCCTACTGGAAACACCATATATTTT
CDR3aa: CAIRSLPTGNTIYF

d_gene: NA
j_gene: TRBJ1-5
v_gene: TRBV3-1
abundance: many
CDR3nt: TGTGCCAGCAGCCAAAAGGGGGGTCAGCCCCAGCATTTT
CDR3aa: CASSQKGGQPQHF

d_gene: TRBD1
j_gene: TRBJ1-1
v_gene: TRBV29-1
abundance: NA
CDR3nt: TGCAGCGTTGCCCGGGACCAGGGGGGGCCCAAAGCTTTCTTT
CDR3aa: CSVARDQGGPKAFF

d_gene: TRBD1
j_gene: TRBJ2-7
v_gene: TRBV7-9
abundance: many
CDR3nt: TGTGCCAGCAGCCCCGCTCAGGGGGCTATCTACGAGCAGTACTTC
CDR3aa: CASSPAQGAIYEQYF

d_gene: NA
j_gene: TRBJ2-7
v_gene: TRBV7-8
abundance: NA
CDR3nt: TGTGCCAGCAGCCGCCGAACGAGCTCCTACGAGCAGTACTTC
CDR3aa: CASSRRTSSYEQYF

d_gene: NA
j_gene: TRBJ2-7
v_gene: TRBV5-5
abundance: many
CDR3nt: TGTGCCAGCAGCTTGGGGATCGAGCAGTACTTC
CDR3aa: CASSLGIEQYF

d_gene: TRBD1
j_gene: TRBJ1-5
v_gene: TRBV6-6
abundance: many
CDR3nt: TGTGCCACCCACCAAACAGGGGGCAATCAGCCCCAGCATTTT
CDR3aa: CATHQTGGNQPQHF

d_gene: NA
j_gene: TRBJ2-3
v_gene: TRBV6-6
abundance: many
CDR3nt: TGTGCCAGCAGTTGGGCGGGCAGCACAGATACGCAGTATTTT
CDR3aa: CASSWAGSTDTQYF

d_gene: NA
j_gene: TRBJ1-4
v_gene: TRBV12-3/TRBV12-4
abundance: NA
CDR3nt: TGTGCCAGCAGTTTATATGGGAGGGATGGAGGAAAACTGTTTTTT
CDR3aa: CASSLYGRDGGKLFF

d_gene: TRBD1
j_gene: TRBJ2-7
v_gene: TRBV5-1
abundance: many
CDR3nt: TGCGCCAGCAGCTTGACTCCGGGACAGGGTGGGGCGTACTTC
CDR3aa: CASSLTPGQGGAYF

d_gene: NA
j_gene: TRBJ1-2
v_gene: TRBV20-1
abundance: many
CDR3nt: TGCAGTGCTAGAGACCCCTCAGGGGACTATGGCTACACCTTC
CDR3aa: CSARDPSGDYGYTF

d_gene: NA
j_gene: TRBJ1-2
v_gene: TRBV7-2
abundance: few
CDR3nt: TGTGCCAGCAGCTTAGGGGCGGAGGCGGCAGCTAACTATGGCTACACCTTC
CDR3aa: CASSLGAEAAANYGYTF

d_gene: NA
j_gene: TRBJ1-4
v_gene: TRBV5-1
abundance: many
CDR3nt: TGCGCCAGCAGCATCCAAGGAGGGGCAACTAATGAAAAACTGTTTTTT
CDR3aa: CASSIQGGATNEKLFF

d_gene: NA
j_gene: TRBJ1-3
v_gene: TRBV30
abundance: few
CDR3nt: TGTGCCTGGAGTCCAGGGAGCTCTGGAAACACCATATATTTT
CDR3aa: CAWSPGSSGNTIYF

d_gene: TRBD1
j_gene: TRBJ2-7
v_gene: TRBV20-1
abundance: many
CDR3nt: TGCAGTGCTAGGGGCGAGACAGGGCTTATCTACGAGCAGTACTTC
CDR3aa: CSARGETGLIYEQYF

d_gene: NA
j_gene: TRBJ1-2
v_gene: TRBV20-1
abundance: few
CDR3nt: TGCAGTGCTATCGGCAGGATTTATGGCTACACCTTC
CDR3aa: CSAIGRIYGYTF

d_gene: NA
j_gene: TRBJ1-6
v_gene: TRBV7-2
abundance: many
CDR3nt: TGTGCCAGCAGCTTATTGGGTGTCTCACCCCTCCACTTT
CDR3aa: CASSLLGVSPLHF

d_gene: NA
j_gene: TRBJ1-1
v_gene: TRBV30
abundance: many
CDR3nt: TGTGCCTGGAGTGTATCGGTGGAGGGAGCTTTCTTT
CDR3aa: CAWSVSVEGAFF

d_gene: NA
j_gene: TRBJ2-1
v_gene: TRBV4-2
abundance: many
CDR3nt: TGTGCCAGCAGCCAAGATCTGCAGGGGAGGGATGAGCAGTTCTTC
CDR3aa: CASSQDLQGRDEQFF

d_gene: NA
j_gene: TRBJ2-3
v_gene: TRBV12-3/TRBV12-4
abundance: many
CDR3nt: TGTGCCAGCAGTCCCGAGATGGCTAACACAGATACGCAGTATTTT
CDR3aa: CASSPEMANTDTQYF

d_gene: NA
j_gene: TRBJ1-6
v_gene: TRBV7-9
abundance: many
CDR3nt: TGTGCCAGCAGCTTAGCGTTCGACTCACCCCTCCACTTT
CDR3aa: CASSLAFDSPLHF

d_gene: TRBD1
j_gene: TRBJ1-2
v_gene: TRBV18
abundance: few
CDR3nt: TGTGCCAGCTCACCACAACCGGGACAGGGGGCTTCGTATGGCTACACCTTC
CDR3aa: CASSPQPGQGASYGYTF

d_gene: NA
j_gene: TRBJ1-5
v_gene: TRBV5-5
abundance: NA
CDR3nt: TGTGCCAGCAGCTTGGGGAGACAGTCACTTAGCAATCAGCCCCAGCATTTT
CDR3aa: CASSLGRQSLSNQPQHF

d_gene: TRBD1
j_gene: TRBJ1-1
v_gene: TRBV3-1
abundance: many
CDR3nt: TGTGCCAGCAGCCAAGATTGGGGACAGGATCGAACGAAAGCTTTCTTT
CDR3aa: CASSQDWGQDRTKAFF

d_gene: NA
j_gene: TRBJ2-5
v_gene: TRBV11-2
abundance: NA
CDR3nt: TGTGCCAGCAGCTTAGTCGGGGGCAGCCAAGAGACCCAGTACTTC
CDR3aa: CASSLVGGSQETQYF

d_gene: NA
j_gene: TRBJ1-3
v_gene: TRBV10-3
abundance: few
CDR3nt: TGTGCCATCCGCCCCGGGACTAATGGAAACACCATATATTTT
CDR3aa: CAIRPGTNGNTIYF

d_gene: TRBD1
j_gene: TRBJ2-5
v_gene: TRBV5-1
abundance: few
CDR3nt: TGCGCCAGCAGCTGGACAGGGCAAGAGACCCAGTACTTC
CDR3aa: CASSWTGQETQYF

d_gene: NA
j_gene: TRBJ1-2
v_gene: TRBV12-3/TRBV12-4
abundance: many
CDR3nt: TGTGCCAGCAGTTCCGAGACAGGTTACTATGGCTACACCTTC
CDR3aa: CASSSETGYYGYTF

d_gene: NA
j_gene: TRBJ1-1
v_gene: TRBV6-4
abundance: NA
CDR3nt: TGTGCCAGCAGTGTGTCCGGGGAGGACACTGAAGCTTTCTTT
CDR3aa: CASSVSGEDTEAFF

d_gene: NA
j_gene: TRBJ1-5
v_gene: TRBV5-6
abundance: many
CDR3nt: TGTGCCAGCAGCTTAGGACGCACCGGGGGCAATCAGCCCCAGCATTTT
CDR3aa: CASSLGRTGGNQPQHF

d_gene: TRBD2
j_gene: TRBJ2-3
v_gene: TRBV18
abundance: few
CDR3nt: TGTGCCAGCTCCGGACTAGCCCTCACAGATACGCAGTATTTT
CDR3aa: CASSGLALTDTQYF

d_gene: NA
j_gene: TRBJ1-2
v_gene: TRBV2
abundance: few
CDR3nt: TGTGCCAGCAGTGAATCCGTGACGTGGATCTTTGGCTACACCTTC
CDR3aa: CASSESVTWIFGYTF

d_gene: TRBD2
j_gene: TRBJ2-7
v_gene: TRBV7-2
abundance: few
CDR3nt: TGTGCCAGCAGCCCCGCGGGACTAGCGCTGGGCGAGCAGTACTTC
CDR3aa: CASSPAGLALGEQYF

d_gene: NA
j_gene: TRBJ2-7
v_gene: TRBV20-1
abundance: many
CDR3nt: TGCAGTGCTAGACGGGACTTATACGAGCAGTACTTC
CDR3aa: CSARRDLYEQYF

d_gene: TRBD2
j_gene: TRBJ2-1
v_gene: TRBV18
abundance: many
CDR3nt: TGTGCCAGCTCACCATCGCGGGGGGAGCAGTTCTTC
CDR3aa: CASSPSRGEQFF

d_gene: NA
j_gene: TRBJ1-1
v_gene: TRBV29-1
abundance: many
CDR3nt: TGCAGCGTTGGCTCCACTGAAGCTTTCTTT
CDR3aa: CSVGSTEAFF

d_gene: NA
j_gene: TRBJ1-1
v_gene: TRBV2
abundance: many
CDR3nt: TGTGCCAGCAGTGTACAGGGATTGGGCACTGAAGCTTTCTTT
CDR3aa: CASSVQGLGTEAFF

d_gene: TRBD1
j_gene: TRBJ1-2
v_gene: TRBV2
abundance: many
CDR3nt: TGTGCCAGCAGCGGCGACAGGGGTGTCTATGGCTACACCTTC
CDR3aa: CASSGDRGVYGYTF